This T cell receptor (beta chain) is drawn from a study of T cell responses to AZD1222 COVID-19 vaccine. Sequencing used immunoSEQ multiplex PCR; TCRdb keeps in-frame clones, though not all of them. The data show under 150,000 clones, roughly 92% seen once. Whole-study results and caveats: Repertoires were obtained solely post-peak T cell response. With two AZD1222 doses given, Spike-specific TCR breadth and depth both rose. Regions left unmutated in variants are reportedly the target of nearly half of spike-specific TCRs. The study found vaccine-associated CD4 TCRs spanning spike, dominant at 160-218 and 743-854.

This clone was seen more than once but under ten times. Antigen: not known. V gave up 2 bases and J gave up 5 bases, with 9 bases separating them. CDR1 is SNHLY, CDR2 FYNNEI, per germline. The CDR3 is 13 residues long. The sequencing here drew on peripheral blood, taken 28 days after the second AZD1222 dose. The V gene is TRBV2, the J gene TRBJ1-2; D is unresolved. The clonotype originates from an adult who received the AZD1222 COVID-19 vaccine. CDR3 in amino acids: CASSESRDYGYTF. CDR3 sequence (DNA): TGTGCCAGCAGTGAAAGCCGGGATTATGGCTACACCTTC.